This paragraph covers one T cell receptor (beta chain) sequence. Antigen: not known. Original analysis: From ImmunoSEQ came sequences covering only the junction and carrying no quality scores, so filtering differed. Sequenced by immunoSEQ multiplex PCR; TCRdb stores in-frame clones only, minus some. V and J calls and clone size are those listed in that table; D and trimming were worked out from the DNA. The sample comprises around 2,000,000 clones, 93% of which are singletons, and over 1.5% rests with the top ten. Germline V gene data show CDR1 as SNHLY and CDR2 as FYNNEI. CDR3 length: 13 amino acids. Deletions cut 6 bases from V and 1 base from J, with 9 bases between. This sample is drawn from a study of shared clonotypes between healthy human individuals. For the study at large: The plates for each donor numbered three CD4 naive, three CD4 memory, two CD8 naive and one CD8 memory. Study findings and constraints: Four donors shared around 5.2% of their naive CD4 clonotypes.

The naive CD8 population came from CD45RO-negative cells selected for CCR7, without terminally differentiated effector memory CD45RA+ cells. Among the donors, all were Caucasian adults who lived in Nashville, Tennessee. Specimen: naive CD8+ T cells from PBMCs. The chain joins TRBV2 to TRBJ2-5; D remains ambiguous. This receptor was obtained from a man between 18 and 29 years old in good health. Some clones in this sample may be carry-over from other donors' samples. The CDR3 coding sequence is TGTGCCAGCAGGGATGACCCCCAAGAGACCCAGTACTTC. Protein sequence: CASRDDPQETQYF. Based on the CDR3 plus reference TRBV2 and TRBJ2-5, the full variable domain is EPEVTQTPSHQVTQMGQEVILRCVPISNHLYFYWYRQILGQKVEFLVSFYNNEISEKSEIFDDQFSVERPDGSNFTLKIRSTKLEDSAMYFCASRDDPQETQYFGPGTRLLVL.